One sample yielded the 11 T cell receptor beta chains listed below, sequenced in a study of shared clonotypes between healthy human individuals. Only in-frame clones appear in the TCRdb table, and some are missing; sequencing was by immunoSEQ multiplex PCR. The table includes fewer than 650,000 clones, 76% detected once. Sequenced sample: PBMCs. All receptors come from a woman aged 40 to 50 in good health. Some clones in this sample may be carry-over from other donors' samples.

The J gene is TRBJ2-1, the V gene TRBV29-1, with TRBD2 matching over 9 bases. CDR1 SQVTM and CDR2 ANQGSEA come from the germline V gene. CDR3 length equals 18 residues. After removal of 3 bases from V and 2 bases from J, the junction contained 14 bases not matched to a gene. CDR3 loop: CSVDSAWAGGFAYNEQFF. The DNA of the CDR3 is TGCAGCGTTGACTCGGCGTGGGCGGGAGGGTTTGCCTACAATGAGCAGTTCTTC.

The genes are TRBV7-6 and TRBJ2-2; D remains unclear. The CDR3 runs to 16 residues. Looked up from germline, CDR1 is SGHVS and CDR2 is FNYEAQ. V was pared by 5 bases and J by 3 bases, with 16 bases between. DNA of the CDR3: TGTGCCAGCAGCCGCTTATCCGGGCCCCACACCGGGGAGCTGTTTTTT. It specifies CASSRLSGPHTGELFF.

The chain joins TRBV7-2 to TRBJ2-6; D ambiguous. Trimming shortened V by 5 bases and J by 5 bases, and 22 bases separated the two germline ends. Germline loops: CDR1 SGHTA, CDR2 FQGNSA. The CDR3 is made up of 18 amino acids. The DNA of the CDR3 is TGTGCCAGCAGCGACAATCGGAGACGACAAAGTCGGGCCAACGTCCTGACTTTC. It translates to CASSDNRRRQSRANVLTF.

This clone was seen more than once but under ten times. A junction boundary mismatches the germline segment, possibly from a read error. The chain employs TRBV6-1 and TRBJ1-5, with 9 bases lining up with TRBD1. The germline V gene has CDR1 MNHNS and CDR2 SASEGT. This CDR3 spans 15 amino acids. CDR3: CASNEQGAGNQPQHF. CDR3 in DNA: TGTGCCAGCAATGAACAGGGGGCTGGCAATCAGCCCCAGCATTTT.

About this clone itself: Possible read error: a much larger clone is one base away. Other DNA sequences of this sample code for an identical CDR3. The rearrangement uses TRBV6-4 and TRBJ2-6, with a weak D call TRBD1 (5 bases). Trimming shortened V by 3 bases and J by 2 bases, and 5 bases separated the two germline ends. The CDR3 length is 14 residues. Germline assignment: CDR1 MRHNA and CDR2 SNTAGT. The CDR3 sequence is CASSEGAGANVLTF. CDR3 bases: TGTGCCAGCAGTGAAGGGGCTGGGGCCAACGTCCTGACTTTC.

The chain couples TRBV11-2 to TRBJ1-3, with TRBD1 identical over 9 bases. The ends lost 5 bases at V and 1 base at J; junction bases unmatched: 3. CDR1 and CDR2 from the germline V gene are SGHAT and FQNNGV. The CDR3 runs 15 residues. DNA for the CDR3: TGTGCCAGCAGCCTAGGGACAGGGTCTGGAAACACCATATATTTT. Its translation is CASSLGTGSGNTIYF.

The CDR3 reads CASSPAGTSIDEQFF. The CDR3 region has the DNA TGTGCCAGCTCACCTGCCGGGACCTCGATCGATGAGCAGTTCTTC. This chain uses TRBV18 with TRBJ2-1; D could derive from TRBD1 or TRBD2 (5 bases each). V dropped 3 bases and J dropped 8 bases, with 17 bases sitting between them. The CDR3 contains 15 residues. The germline CDR1 and CDR2 sequences are KGHSH and LQKENI.

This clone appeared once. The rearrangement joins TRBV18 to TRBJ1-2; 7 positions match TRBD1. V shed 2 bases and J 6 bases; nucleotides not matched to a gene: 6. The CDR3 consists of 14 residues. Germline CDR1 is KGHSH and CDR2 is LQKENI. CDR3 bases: TGTGCCAGCTCACCAGTTTCCAGGGGGGATGGCTACACCTTC. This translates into CASSPVSRGDGYTF. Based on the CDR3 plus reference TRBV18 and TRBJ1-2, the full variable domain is NAGVMQNPRHLVRRRGQEARLRCSPMKGHSHVYWYRQLPEEGLKFMVYLQKENIIDESGMPKERFSAEFPKEGPSILRIQQVVRGDSAAYFCASSPVSRGDGYTFGSGTRLTVV.

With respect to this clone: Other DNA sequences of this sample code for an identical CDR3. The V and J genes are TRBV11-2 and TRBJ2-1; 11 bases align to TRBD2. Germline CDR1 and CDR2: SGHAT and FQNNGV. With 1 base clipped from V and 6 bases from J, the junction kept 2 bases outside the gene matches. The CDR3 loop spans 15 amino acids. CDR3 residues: CASSLGLAGINEQFF. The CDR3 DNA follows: TGTGCCAGCAGCTTAGGACTAGCGGGGATCAATGAGCAGTTCTTC.

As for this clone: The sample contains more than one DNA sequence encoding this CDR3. The CDR3 DNA sequence: TGTGCCAGTAGCCCCGGCGGAGGTACAGATACGCAGTATTTT. It specifies CASSPGGGTDTQYF. J is TRBJ2-3 and V is TRBV19; D may be TRBD2 (5 bases). Germline-derived CDR1 and CDR2 are LNHDA and SQIVND (reference sequence). Trimming left V 6 bases short and J 3 bases short, with 13 bases between. CDR3 length equals 14 residues.

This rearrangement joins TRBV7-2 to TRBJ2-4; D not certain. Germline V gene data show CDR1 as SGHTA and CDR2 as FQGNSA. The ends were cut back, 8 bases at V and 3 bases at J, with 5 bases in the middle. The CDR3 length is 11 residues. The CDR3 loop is CASAYKNIQYF. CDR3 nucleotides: TGTGCCAGCGCATACAAAAACATTCAGTACTTC.